This TCR beta chain is drawn from a study of cytomegalovirus exposure and HLA in healthy donors. Regarding the study as a whole: TRBV6-2, TRBV6-3 and some other V segments were unresolvable in 87-base-pair reads. Reported performance of the classifier showed diagnosis of cytomegalovirus status with high specificity and sensitivity.

A remark on this clone: The antigen is unknown.

PCR was performed using 60 Vbeta and 13 Jbeta primers. Original handling: Later analysis identified 65 million to 80 million unique TCR beta chains, 9 million to 12 million shared. The method was immunoSEQ multiplex PCR; TCRdb's version includes in-frame clones alone and lacks a portion of them. That table supplies the V and J calls and clone size; D and trimming were determined from the DNA. Among roughly 100,000 clones, roughly three quarters were seen once, and the ten largest hold 8.5% to 10%. Germline lookup yields CDR1 SGHRS and CDR2 YFSETQ. The CDR3 totals 14 residues. The V segment lost 4 bases and the J segment 7 bases; nucleotides outside the gene matches: 6.

The receptor was derived from a male donor in good health and CMV-seropositive. The sequenced sample consisted of PBMCs. The chain links TRBV5-1 to TRBJ1-1; 11 bases are a match to TRBD1. The CDR3 sequence: CASSPGQGANEAFF. The CDR3, as DNA: TGCGCCAGCAGCCCTGGACAGGGGGCAAATGAAGCTTTCTTT. Together with reference TRBV5-1 and TRBJ1-1, the CDR3 gives the full variable domain: KAGVTQTPRYLIKTRGQQVTLSCSPISGHRSVSWYQQTPGQGLQFLFEYFSETQRNKGNFPGRFSGRQFSNSRSEMNVSTLELGDSALYLCASSPGQGANEAFFGQGTRLTVV.